This T cell receptor (beta chain) was retrieved from a study of T cell clonality in common variable immunodeficiency. Diagnosis required reduced IgG, IgA and/or IgM with specific antibody deficiency. Of CVID subjects, under 17 were female and over 25 male, mean age roughly 37. Germline-derived CDR1 and CDR2 are KGHSH and LQKENI. The trim removed 3 bases at V and 5 bases at J, leaving 5 bases unmatched. CDR3 length equals 14 residues. On this clone: The target antigen is unknown. With the read ending 3 residues before the CDR3 end, the germline J gene is used to fill in that end.

Here immunoSEQ multiplex PCR was the method, and the copy in TCRdb shows in-frame clones only, minus some. The sample has 11,000 to 15,000 clones, none seen only once. Overall study results and limits: Reportedly, TCR beta sequences from common variable immunodeficiency showed fewer deletions and N-nucleotide insertions. What drives increased CVID clonality needs T cell subpopulation sequencing. CVID subjects shared fewer TCRbeta clones than healthy controls did.

The genes are TRBV18 and TRBJ1-2; 8 bases match TRBD1. The sample consisted of peripheral blood mononuclear cells. This clonotype originated in a human donor with common variable immunodeficiency. CDR3 protein: CASSPGQGLYGYTF. The part of the CDR3 DNA that was read is TGTGCCAGCTCACCCGGACAGGGACTGTATGGC. The full variable domain, with the rest looked up from reference TRBV18 and TRBJ1-2, is NAGVMQNPRHLVRRRGQEARLRCSPMKGHSHVYWYRQLPEEGLKFMVYLQKENIIDESGMPKERFSAEFPKEGPSILRIQQVVRGDSAAYFCASSPGQGLYGYTFGSGTRLTVV.